The 3 T cell receptor beta chains reported below all come from one sample, sequenced in a study of control samples from healthy donors and cancer patients. Here immunoSEQ multiplex PCR was the method, and the copy in TCRdb shows in-frame clones only, minus some. The sample contains roughly 130,000 clones, about nine tenths of which appear only once. Sequences were obtained from blood. Source of these receptors: a man under 40 in good health.

V and J are TRBV11-1 and TRBJ1-4; a possible D gene is TRBD1 (6 bases). Germline assignment: CDR1 SGHAT and CDR2 FQDESV (reference sequence). V lost 5 bases to trimming and J lost 8 bases, with 18 bases between them. The CDR3 length is 15 residues. CDR3 DNA sequence: TGTGCCAGCAGCCCTCGGGGGGGCGCCGAGGAAAAACTGTTTTTT. Encoded protein: CASSPRGGAEEKLFF. The full variable domain, with the rest looked up from reference TRBV11-1 and TRBJ1-4, is EAEVAQSPRYKITEKSQAVAFWCDPISGHATLYWYRQILGQGPELLVQFQDESVVDDSQLPKDRFSAERLKGVDSTLKIQPAELGDSAMYLCASSPRGGAEEKLFFGSGTQLSVL.

The chain is built from TRBV10-3 and TRBJ2-7; 12 bases line up with TRBD2. Germline-derived CDR1 and CDR2 are ENHRY and SYGVKD. The CDR3 extends over 15 amino acids. J lost 5 bases, V lost 0 bases, and 2 bases had no gene match. CDR3 in DNA: TGTGCCATCAGTGAGTCTACTAGCGGGAGGAACGAGCAGTACTTC. Its protein is CAISESTSGRNEQYF.

The chain links TRBV28 to TRBJ2-7; D might be TRBD1 (6 bases). Deletions cut 5 bases from V and 4 bases from J, with 18 bases between. This CDR3 contains 15 residues. CDR1 and CDR2 from the germline V gene are MDHEN and SYDVKM. The CDR3 DNA sequence: TGTGCCAGCAGTCAACTAGGACAGAGCACTTACGAGCAGTACTTC. Protein sequence: CASSQLGQSTYEQYF.